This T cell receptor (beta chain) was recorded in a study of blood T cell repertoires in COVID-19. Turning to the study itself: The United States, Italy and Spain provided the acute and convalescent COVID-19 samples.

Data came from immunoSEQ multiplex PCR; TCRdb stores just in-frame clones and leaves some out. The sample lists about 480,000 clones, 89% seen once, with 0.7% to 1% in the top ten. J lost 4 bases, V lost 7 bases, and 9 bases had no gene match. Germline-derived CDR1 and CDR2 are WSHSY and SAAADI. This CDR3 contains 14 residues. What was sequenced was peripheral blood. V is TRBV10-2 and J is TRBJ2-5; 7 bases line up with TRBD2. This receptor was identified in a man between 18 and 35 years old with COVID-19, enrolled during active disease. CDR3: CASNGGGVGETQYF. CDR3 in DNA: TGCGCCAGCAATGGGGGGGGTGTAGGAGAGACCCAGTACTTC.